The rows below give T cell receptor beta chains drawn from one sample of a study of CD8+ T cells in alopecia areata. Profiling relied on immunoSEQ multiplex PCR, and the TCRdb table lists in-frame clones only, not all of them. The top ten hold around 14% of the sample, which has roughly 76,000 clones, 29% seen once. Sequences were derived from CD8+ T cells sorted from blood, sampled at week 4, from a patient treated with tofacitinib. The receptors stem from a human donor with alopecia areata. Both conserved end residues are part of each CDR3. D genes are given only for firm matches. For some rows the clone size is stated as once, few or many, or as a class when expanded; others skip it.

size,V,J,D,CDR3,DNA
NA,TRBV30,TRBJ2-1,TRBD1,CASRQGPYNEQFF,TGTGCCTCGCGACAGGGACCCTACAATGAGCAGTTCTTC
NA,TRBV30,TRBJ2-1,TRBD2,CAWFLAGSTYEQFF,TGTGCCTGGTTCCTAGCGGGGTCCACATATGAGCAGTTCTTC
few,TRBV10-3,TRBJ2-3,TRBD1,CAISATGADTQYF,TGTGCCATCAGTGCGACAGGGGCAGATACGCAGTATTTT
few,TRBV6-6,TRBJ2-7,TRBD1,CASRADRGYYEQYF,TGTGCCAGCAGAGCGGACAGGGGGTACTACGAGCAGTACTTC
NA,TRBV9,TRBJ2-7,TRBD2,CASSSRTSGSYEQYF,TGTGCCAGCAGCTCTCGGACTAGCGGCTCCTACGAGCAGTACTTC
NA,TRBV19,TRBJ2-1,TRBD2,CASSRTSGRSDEQFF,TGTGCCAGTTCCCGGACTAGCGGGAGGTCCGATGAGCAGTTCTTC
NA,TRBV29-1,TRBJ1-3,NA,CSVLGSRNTIYF,TGCAGCGTTTTAGGGTCGCGAAACACCATATATTTT
NA,TRBV30,TRBJ1-2,TRBD1,CAWSLSTWTGLYGYTF,TGTGCCTGGAGCCTAAGCACCTGGACAGGACTCTATGGCTACACCTTC
NA,TRBV9,TRBJ2-5,TRBD1,CASAGQGKEETQYF,TGTGCCAGCGCCGGACAGGGGAAAGAAGAGACCCAGTACTTC
NA,TRBV15,TRBJ1-1,NA,CATSTSRQVNTEAFF,TGTGCCACCAGCACCTCGCGTCAGGTGAACACTGAAGCTTTCTTT
NA,TRBV2,TRBJ2-2,NA,CAIRLANTGELFF,TGTGCCATTAGATTAGCTAACACCGGGGAGCTGTTTTTT
NA,TRBV13,TRBJ2-2,NA,CASSFEREGELFF,TGTGCCAGCAGCTTTGAAAGAGAAGGGGAGCTGTTTTTT
NA,TRBV29-1,TRBJ1-2,NA,CSVGYEDGGGYGYTF,TGCAGCGTTGGCTACGAGGACGGAGGCGGGTACGGCTACACCTTC
NA,TRBV30,TRBJ1-5,NA,CAWNLGNQPQHF,TGTGCCTGGAACCTTGGAAATCAGCCCCAGCATTTT
few,TRBV5-1,TRBJ2-2,TRBD2,CASSSGAVSGELFF,TGCGCCAGTTCTAGCGGGGCAGTCTCCGGGGAGCTGTTTTTT
few,TRBV27,TRBJ1-2,NA,CASSPPGQTYGYTF,TGTGCCAGCAGTCCCCCGGGACAAACTTATGGCTACACCTTC
NA,TRBV13,TRBJ2-1,TRBD2,CASSQGLADYNEQFF,TGCGCCAGCAGCCAAGGGCTAGCGGACTACAATGAGCAGTTCTTC
NA,TRBV11-2,TRBJ1-2,NA,CASSLASGDGYTF,TGTGCCAGCAGCTTAGCTTCAGGAGATGGCTACACCTTC
few,TRBV9,TRBJ2-2,NA,CASSKFRVPNTGELFF,TGTGCCAGCAGCAAATTCCGGGTCCCGAACACCGGGGAGCTGTTTTTT
few,TRBV29-1,TRBJ2-1,NA,CSVAGNNEQFF,TGCAGCGTTGCCGGGAACAATGAGCAGTTCTTC
many,TRBV27,TRBJ2-1,TRBD2,CASTLGPGGLYNEQFF,TGTGCCAGCACCCTCGGTCCGGGAGGTCTATACAATGAGCAGTTCTTC
NA,TRBV6-1,TRBJ2-5,TRBD2,CASSKTSGTQETQYF,TGTGCCAGCAGTAAGACTAGCGGGACTCAAGAGACCCAGTACTTC
NA,TRBV30,TRBJ1-1,NA,CAWSVLVNTEAFF,TGTGCCTGGAGTGTTTTAGTGAACACTGAAGCTTTCTTT